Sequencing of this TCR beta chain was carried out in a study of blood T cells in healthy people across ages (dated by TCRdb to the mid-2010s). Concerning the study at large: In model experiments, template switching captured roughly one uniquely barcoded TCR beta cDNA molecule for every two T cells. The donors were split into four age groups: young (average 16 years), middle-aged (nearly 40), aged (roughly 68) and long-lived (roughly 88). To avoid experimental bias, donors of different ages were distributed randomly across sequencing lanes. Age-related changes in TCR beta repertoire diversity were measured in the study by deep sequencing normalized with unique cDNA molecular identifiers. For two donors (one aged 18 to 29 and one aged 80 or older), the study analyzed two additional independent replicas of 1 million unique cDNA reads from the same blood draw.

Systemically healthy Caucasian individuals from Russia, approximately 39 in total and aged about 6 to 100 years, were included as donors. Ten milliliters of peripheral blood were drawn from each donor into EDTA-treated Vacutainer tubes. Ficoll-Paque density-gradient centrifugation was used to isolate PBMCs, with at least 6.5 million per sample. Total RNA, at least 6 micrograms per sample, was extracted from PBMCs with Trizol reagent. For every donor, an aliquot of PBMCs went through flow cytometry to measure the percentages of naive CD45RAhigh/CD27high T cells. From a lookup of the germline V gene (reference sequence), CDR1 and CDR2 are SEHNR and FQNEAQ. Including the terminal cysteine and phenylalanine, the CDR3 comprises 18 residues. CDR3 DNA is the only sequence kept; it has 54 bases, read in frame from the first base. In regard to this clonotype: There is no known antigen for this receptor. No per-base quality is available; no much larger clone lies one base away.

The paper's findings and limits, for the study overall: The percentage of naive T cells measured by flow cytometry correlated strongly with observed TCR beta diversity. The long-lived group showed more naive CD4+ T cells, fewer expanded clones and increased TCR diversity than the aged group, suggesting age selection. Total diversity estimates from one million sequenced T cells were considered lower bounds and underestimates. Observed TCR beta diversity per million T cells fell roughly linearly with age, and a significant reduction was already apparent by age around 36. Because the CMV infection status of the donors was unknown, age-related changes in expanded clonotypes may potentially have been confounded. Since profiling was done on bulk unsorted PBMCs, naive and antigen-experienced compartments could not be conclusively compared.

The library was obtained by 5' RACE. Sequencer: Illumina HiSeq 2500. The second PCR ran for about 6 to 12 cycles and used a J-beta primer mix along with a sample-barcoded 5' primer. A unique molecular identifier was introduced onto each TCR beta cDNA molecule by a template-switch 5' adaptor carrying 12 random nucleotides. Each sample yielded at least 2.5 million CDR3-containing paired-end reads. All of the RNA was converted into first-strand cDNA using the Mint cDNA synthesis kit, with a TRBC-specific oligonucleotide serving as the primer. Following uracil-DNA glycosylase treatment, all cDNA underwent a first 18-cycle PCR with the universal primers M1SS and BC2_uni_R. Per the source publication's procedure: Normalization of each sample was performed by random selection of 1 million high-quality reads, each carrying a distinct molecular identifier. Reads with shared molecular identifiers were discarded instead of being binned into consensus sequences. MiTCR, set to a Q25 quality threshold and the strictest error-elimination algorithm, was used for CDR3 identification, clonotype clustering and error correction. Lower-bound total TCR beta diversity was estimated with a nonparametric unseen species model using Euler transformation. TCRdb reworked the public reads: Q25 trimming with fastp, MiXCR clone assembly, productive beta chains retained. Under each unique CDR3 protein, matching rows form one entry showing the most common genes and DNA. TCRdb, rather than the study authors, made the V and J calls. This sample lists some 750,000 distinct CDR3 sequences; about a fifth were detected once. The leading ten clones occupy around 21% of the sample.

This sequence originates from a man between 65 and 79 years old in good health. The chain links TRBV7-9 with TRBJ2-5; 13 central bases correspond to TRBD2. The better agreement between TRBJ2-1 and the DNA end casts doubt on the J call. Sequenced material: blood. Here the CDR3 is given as CASSSTSGGGSLYNEQFF. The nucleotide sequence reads TGTGCCAGCAGCTCAACTAGCGGGGGGGGCTCGCTCTACAATGAGCAGTTCTTC.